This TCR beta chain was profiled in a study of Ad26.COV2.S vaccination and SARS-CoV-2 variants. Sequencing used immunoSEQ multiplex PCR; TCRdb keeps in-frame clones, though not all of them. The sample yields some 190,000 clones, roughly nine tenths seen once. Trimming pared 3 bases from V and 3 bases from J, leaving 6 bases between. From germline, CDR1 is LNHDA and CDR2 SQIVND (reference sequence). CDR3 length: 14 residues. There are a few counts of this clone. Its specificity is unknown. Study-wide results and limits: Spike-specific TCR breadth was greater after Ad26.COV2.S than placebo.

This receptor was identified in a human donor who had recovered from COVID-19. Material: peripheral blood, obtained after recovery from COVID-19. This chain links TRBV19 with TRBJ2-6, with D hard to call. CDR3 sequence: CASSMGFGANVLTF. CDR3 bases: TGTGCCAGTAGTATGGGATTTGGGGCCAACGTCCTGACTTTC.